This TCR beta chain was profiled in a study of tumor-infiltrating lymphocytes in oesophageal squamous cell carcinoma. Many counts were recorded for this clonotype. CDR3 size: 15 residues. Germline V CDR1 and CDR2: SGHNT, YENEEA. TCRdb passed the PCR reads through MiXCR, listing each CDR3 protein once. In the table there are tens of thousands of distinct CDR3 sequences, roughly 32% of which are singletons. Material: esophageal tumor tissue. The TCR originated in a female donor with esophageal squamous cell carcinoma. The chain employs TRBV11-3 and TRBJ2-1, with 8 nucleotides matching TRBD1. Gene TRBJ2-7 matches the end of the DNA better, so the J call may be wrong. The CDR3 bases are TGTGCCAGCAGCTTAGGCCGGACAGGGACGGGGGAGCAGTACTTC. Its protein is CASSLGRTGTGEQYF.